The source of this T cell receptor (beta chain) is a study of CD8+CD57+ T cells in acquired aplastic anemia. Study-level information: DNA from sorted CD4+ and CD8+ cells averaged approximately 3.5 ug.

This clonotype was observed a handful of times. Germline CDR1 SNHLY, CDR2 FYNNEI. Trimming shortened V by 7 bases and J by 10 bases, and 21 bases separated the two germline ends. This CDR3 contains 14 residues. CDR3 and TCR beta VDJ profiling relied on genomic DNA as the template. MiXCR, applied by TCRdb to the reads, yields one record per CDR3 protein. The repertoire holds roughly 420,000 distinct CDR3 sequences, with just under 70% as singletons. The J gene is TRBJ2-3, the V gene TRBV2; D is undetermined. The sample comprised sorted CD4+, CD8+, or CD8+CD57+ T cells (not recorded which) from PBMCs. The sequence derives from a human donor in good health, serving as a control. CDR3 nucleotides: TGTGCCAGCATGTATACCAAGGAGACACGGCCGCAGTATTTT. Protein: CASMYTKETRPQYF.